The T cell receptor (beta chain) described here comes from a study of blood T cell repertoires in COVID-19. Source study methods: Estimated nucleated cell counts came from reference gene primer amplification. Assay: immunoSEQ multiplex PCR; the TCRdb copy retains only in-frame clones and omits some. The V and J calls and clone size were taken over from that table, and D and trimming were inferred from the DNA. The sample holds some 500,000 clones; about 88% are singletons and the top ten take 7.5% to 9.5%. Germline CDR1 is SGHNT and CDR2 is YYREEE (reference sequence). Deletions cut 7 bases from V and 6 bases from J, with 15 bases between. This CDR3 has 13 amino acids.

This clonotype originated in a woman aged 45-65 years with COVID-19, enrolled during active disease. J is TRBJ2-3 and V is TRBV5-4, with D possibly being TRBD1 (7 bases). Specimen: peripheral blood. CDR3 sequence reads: CASVPPGGDTQYF. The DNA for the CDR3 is TGTGCCAGCGTACCTCCAGGGGGGGATACGCAGTATTTT.